The 31 T cell receptor beta chains below were found in one sample sequenced in a study of cytomegalovirus exposure and HLA in healthy donors. The PCR contained 60 Vbeta and 13 Jbeta primers. Libraries were prepared by immunoSEQ multiplex PCR; TCRdb keeps only in-frame clonotypes and omits some of them. The profile shows fewer than 250,000 clones, 82% of them singletons. Sample: PBMCs. The receptors shown here come from a man aged 35 to 55 in good health and CMV-seropositive.

J is TRBJ1-1 and V is TRBV19, with D possibly matching TRBD1 (6 bases). The CDR3 is made up of 17 amino acids. The germline gives CDR1 LNHDA, CDR2 SQIVND (reference sequence). Trimming removed 1 base from V and 1 base from J, with 16 bases in between. For the CDR3, the DNA is TGTGCCAGTAGTATAGTGGACAGAGGCCCTGGGAACACTGAAGCTTTCTTT. Encoded protein: CASSIVDRGPGNTEAFF.

As for this clone: The sample has other DNA sequences that encode this CDR3 too. The V call is TRBV9, the J call TRBJ2-1, with 9 bases lining up with TRBD2. This CDR3 has 15 residues. In germline, CDR1 is SGDLS, CDR2 YYNGEE. The V and J ends lost 0 bases and 5 bases, in that order; junction bases with no gene match: 3. The CDR3 DNA reads as TGTGCCAGCAGCGTAGAACTAGCGGGCAACAATGAGCAGTTCTTC. Its translation is CASSVELAGNNEQFF.

This clone has a single count. The chain recombines TRBV7-9 with TRBJ2-3, with D possibly being TRBD2 (6 bases). Germline V gives CDR1 SEHNR, CDR2 FQNEAQ (reference sequence). This CDR3 comprises 15 residues. V gave up 1 base and J gave up 3 bases, with 11 bases separating them. The CDR3 sequence: CASSLVDYWTDTQYF. The CDR3 region has the DNA TGTGCCAGCAGCTTAGTGGACTACTGGACAGATACGCAGTATTTT.

The V call is TRBV27, the J call TRBJ2-1, with TRBD2 matching over 9 bases. CDR3 length: 11 amino acids. Germline V lookup: CDR1 MNHEY, CDR2 SMNVEV (reference sequence). V lost 6 bases, J lost 15 bases, and 6 bases stayed unmatched. CDR3 sequence (DNA): TGTGCCAGCAGGACGGGGACTAGCTCGTTCTTC. Residues: CASRTGTSSFF.

The V gene is TRBV5-6, the J gene TRBJ2-2; 9 bases match TRBD2. The CDR3 spans 16 residues. The germline CDR1 and CDR2 sequences are SGHDT and YYEEEE. The V segment lost 0 bases and the J segment 5 bases; nucleotides outside the gene matches: 5. For the CDR3, the DNA is TGTGCCAGCAGCTTGGATGCGGGAGGGCGAACCGGGGAGCTGTTTTTT. Its translation: CASSLDAGGRTGELFF.

The chain is built from TRBV9 and TRBJ1-1; 7 positions match TRBD1. The CDR3 is made up of 15 amino acids. Per germline, CDR1 SGDLS and CDR2 YYNGEE. V dropped 3 bases and J dropped 0; count of bases not matched to a gene: 5. This CDR3 is CASSDRGAMNTEAFF. CDR3 nucleotides: TGTGCCAGCAGCGACAGGGGAGCGATGAACACTGAAGCTTTCTTT.

The chain is built from TRBV5-1 and TRBJ2-2; D ambiguous. Per the germline V gene, CDR1 is SGHRS and CDR2 is YFSETQ. The CDR3 consists of 13 residues. V lost 4 bases and J lost 6, with 10 bases in between. The CDR3 DNA reads TGCGCCAGCAGCCCCCTATTCCCCGGGGAGCTGTTTTTT. Protein sequence: CASSPLFPGELFF.

CDR3 sequence: CASSIEGALRGYTF. The CDR3, as DNA: TGTGCCAGTAGTATAGAGGGCGCCCTTAGGGGCTACACCTTC. V is TRBV19 and J is TRBJ1-2; D remains unclear. CDR3 size: 14 residues. The V gene lost 0 bases and the J gene lost 8 bases, with 13 bases spanning the gap. Germline CDR1 reads LNHDA; CDR2 reads SQIVND (reference sequence). Drawing the rest from reference TRBV19 and TRBJ1-2, the complete variable domain is DGGITQSPKYLFRKEGQNVTLSCEQNLNHDAMYWYRQDPGQGLRLIYYSQIVNDFQKGDIAEGYSVSREKKESFPLTVTSAQKNPTAFYLCASSIEGALRGYTFGSGTRLTVV.

The chain joins TRBV4-2 to TRBJ1-6, with a possible D match to TRBD1 (5 bases). The CDR3 totals 16 residues. Germline assignment: CDR1 LGHNA and CDR2 YNFKEQ. Trimming took 0 bases from V and 9 from J, leaving 15 bases between them. CDR3 loop: CASSQEGGAKISPLHF. The CDR3 nucleotides are TGTGCCAGCAGCCAAGAGGGCGGGGCCAAGATTTCACCCCTCCACTTT.

The V call is TRBV4-2, the J call TRBJ2-1; tentatively, D is TRBD1 (6 bases). This CDR3 contains 12 residues. The V gene's germline CDR1 is LGHNA and CDR2 YNFKEQ. Trimming pared 1 base from V and 8 bases from J, leaving 6 bases between. As DNA, the CDR3 is TGTGCCAGCAGCCAAGCAGGGGATGAGCAGTTCTTC. This gives the protein CASSQAGDEQFF.

This clone has a single count. The gene calls are TRBV19 and TRBJ2-2; 9 bases align to TRBD2. Germline V gene sequence: CDR1 LNHDA, CDR2 SQIVND (reference sequence). The trim removed 0 bases at V and 5 bases at J, leaving 10 bases unmatched. The CDR3 sequence is 18 residues long. The CDR3 sequence: CASSIDHAGGPVTGELFF. DNA for the CDR3: TGTGCCAGTAGTATAGATCACGCGGGAGGGCCCGTGACCGGGGAGCTGTTTTTT. Together with reference TRBV19 and TRBJ2-2, the CDR3 gives the full variable domain: DGGITQSPKYLFRKEGQNVTLSCEQNLNHDAMYWYRQDPGQGLRLIYYSQIVNDFQKGDIAEGYSVSREKKESFPLTVTSAQKNPTAFYLCASSIDHAGGPVTGELFFGEGSRLTVL.

Only a few counts were recorded for this clone. The rearrangement joins TRBV6-6 to TRBJ2-5; 8 nucleotides line up with TRBD1. This CDR3 comprises 15 residues. V was clipped by 4 bases and J by 1 base; unmatched bases: 5. Germline CDR1 reads MNHNY; CDR2 reads SVGAGI (reference sequence). This CDR3 is CASSLLTGGQETQYF. CDR3 nucleotide sequence: TGTGCCAGCAGTTTACTCACAGGGGGCCAAGAGACCCAGTACTTC.

This clone was seen more than once but under ten times. The genes are TRBV7-9 and TRBJ2-1; D gene ambiguous. Germline V CDR1 and CDR2: SEHNR, FQNEAQ (reference sequence). The V end was cut by 7 bases, the J end by 2 bases, with 18 bases between. The CDR3 has 16 amino acids. The CDR3 loop is CASIAKSVNTYNEQFF. The CDR3 DNA reads TGTGCCAGCATCGCTAAATCTGTCAATACCTACAATGAGCAGTTCTTC.

A word on this clone: Other nucleotide sequences in the sample specify the same CDR3. The chain uses TRBV5-1 and TRBJ1-1; 9 bases agree with TRBD1. The CDR3 length is 16 residues. V shed 3 bases, J shed 0 bases, and the junction held 6 bases outside the gene matches. Germline V gene lookup returns CDR1 SGHRS and CDR2 YFSETQ. The CDR3: CASSSGQGNMNTEAFF. CDR3 nucleotides: TGCGCCAGCAGCTCAGGACAGGGGAACATGAACACTGAAGCTTTCTTT.

This chain joins TRBV4-1 and TRBJ1-4; D unresolved. V lost 5 bases and J lost 8, with 12 bases in between. The CDR3 covers 13 residues. Germline V CDR1 and CDR2: MGHRA, YSYEKL. CDR3 in amino acids: CASSGSGIEKLFF. CDR3 nucleotide sequence: TGCGCCAGCAGCGGCTCCGGGATCGAAAAACTGTTTTTT.

V gene TRBV4-1 combines with J gene TRBJ2-5; 8 bases align to TRBD2. TRBJ2-7 explains the end of the DNA better; the J call may be wrong. Germline lookup yields CDR1 MGHRA and CDR2 YSYEKL. The CDR3 covers 15 residues. The CDR3 bases are TGCGCCAGCAGCCAACCGACAGCGGGGGACTACGAGCAGTACTTC. Translated, it gives CASSQPTAGDYEQYF.

This chain joins TRBV18 and TRBJ1-3, with 8 bases aligning to TRBD1. CDR1 is KGHSH and CDR2 is LQKENI in the germline V gene. Losses at the gene ends were 3 bases for V and 7 bases for J; bases not matched to a gene: 11. The CDR3 length is 16 residues. CDR3 DNA sequence: TGTGCCAGCTCACCTACCTCCAGGGGGCAGAGGAACACCATATATTTT. This codes for CASSPTSRGQRNTIYF.

This clone occurred once. The chain has TRBV18 and TRBJ2-7; the D is unclear. CDR1 and CDR2 from the germline V gene are KGHSH and LQKENI. The V gene lost 3 bases and the J gene lost 6 bases, with 9 bases spanning the gap. This CDR3 has 12 amino acids. In nucleotides, the CDR3 is TGTGCCAGCTCACCTCGGTCAGGCGAGCAGTACGTC. Translation: CASSPRSGEQYV.

This chain connects TRBV2 to TRBJ1-4; perhaps TRBD1 as D (6 bases). Germline V gene lookup returns CDR1 SNHLY and CDR2 FYNNEI. The CDR3 is made up of 13 amino acids. V was pared by 8 bases and J by 8 bases, with 15 bases between. The CDR3 coding sequence is TGTGCCAGCCACCGGGGGGCGGGCGAAAAACTGTTTTTT. It codes for CASHRGAGEKLFF. Filled out from reference TRBV2 and TRBJ1-4, the complete variable domain reads EPEVTQTPSHQVTQMGQEVILRCVPISNHLYFYWYRQILGQKVEFLVSFYNNEISEKSEIFDDQFSVERPDGSNFTLKIRSTKLEDSAMYFCASHRGAGEKLFFGSGTQLSVL.

The J gene is TRBJ2-7, the V gene TRBV6-4, with D possibly TRBD1 on 5 matching bases. CDR1 is MRHNA, CDR2 SNTAGT, per germline. The CDR3 has 12 residues. The germline V and J ends were trimmed by 2 bases and 4 bases, with 6 bases remaining between them. The CDR3 DNA reads TGTGCCAGCAGTGACAGGGGATACGAGCAGTACGTC. This encodes CASSDRGYEQYV.

The rearrangement links TRBV6-6 to TRBJ2-3, with TRBD2 matching 10 bases. J gave up 2 bases and V 6 bases, and 8 bases lay outside the gene matches. The CDR3 loop spans 16 amino acids. Germline CDR1 and CDR2: MNHNY and SVGAGI (reference sequence). The CDR3 region is CASRPTGLADTDTQYF. DNA of the CDR3: TGTGCCAGCAGGCCGACTGGACTAGCGGACACAGATACGCAGTATTTT.

The V gene is TRBV6-6, the J gene TRBJ1-4, with no clear D. This CDR3 has 12 amino acids. Germline V gene sequence: CDR1 MNHNY, CDR2 SVGAGI (reference sequence). V dropped 8 bases and J dropped 8 bases, with 12 bases sitting between them. The CDR3: CASGRREEKLFF. CDR3 DNA: TGTGCCAGCGGGCGGAGGGAGGAAAAACTGTTTTTT.

This CDR3 reads CASSPQRAYEQYF. In DNA form, the CDR3 reads TGCGCCAGCAGCCCCCAGCGGGCCTACGAGCAGTACTTC. V and J are TRBV5-1 and TRBJ2-7, with a possible D match to TRBD2 (6 bases). The V gene lost 4 bases and the J gene lost 2 bases, with 10 bases spanning the gap. The CDR3 is made up of 13 amino acids. Germline V gene sequence: CDR1 SGHRS, CDR2 YFSETQ. Filled out from reference TRBV5-1 and TRBJ2-7, the complete variable domain reads KAGVTQTPRYLIKTRGQQVTLSCSPISGHRSVSWYQQTPGQGLQFLFEYFSETQRNKGNFPGRFSGRQFSNSRSEMNVSTLELGDSALYLCASSPQRAYEQYFGPGTRLTVT.

This clone came up a few times. The rearrangement joins TRBV7-9 to TRBJ1-1; no reliable D call. The V end was cut by 1 base, the J end by 0 bases, with 9 bases between. CDR1 and CDR2 from the germline V gene are SEHNR and FQNEAQ (reference sequence). There are 15 residues in the CDR3. The CDR3 spells CASSLVGRVNTEAFF. CDR3 in DNA: TGTGCCAGCAGCTTAGTGGGCAGAGTGAACACTGAAGCTTTCTTT. The variable domain in full, with the rest retrieved from reference TRBV7-9 and TRBJ1-1, is DTGVSQNPRHKITKRGQNVTFRCDPISEHNRLYWYRQTLGQGPEFLTYFQNEAQLEKSRLLSDRFSAERPKGSFSTLEIQRTEQGDSAMYLCASSLVGRVNTEAFFGQGTRLTVV.

The V call is TRBV19, the J call TRBJ2-1; the match to TRBD2 covers 9 bases. Germline assignment: CDR1 LNHDA and CDR2 SQIVND (reference sequence). The CDR3 contains 12 residues. J gave up 6 bases and V 10 bases, and 4 bases lay outside the gene matches. The CDR3 is CAIVSGSNEQFF. In nucleotides, the CDR3 is TGTGCCATAGTTAGCGGGAGCAATGAGCAGTTCTTC.

In its sample, this clone was seen once. The V gene is TRBV28, the J gene TRBJ1-2; TRBD1 might be the D (6 bases). The V gene lost 7 bases and the J gene lost 2 bases, with 17 bases spanning the gap. The CDR3 contains 15 residues. Germline V gene data show CDR1 as MDHEN and CDR2 as SYDVKM. The CDR3 protein is CASTLGGADNYGYTF. Here the CDR3 DNA reads TGTGCCAGCACCTTGGGGGGGGCCGACAACTATGGCTACACCTTC.

The rearrangement joins TRBV19 to TRBJ1-1; D may be TRBD1 (6 bases). The CDR3 spans 17 residues. Germline V CDR1 and CDR2: LNHDA, SQIVND (reference sequence). The V end was cut by 5 bases, the J end by 5 bases, with 24 bases between. CDR3 in amino acids: CASSSKTYREKATEAFF. CDR3 bases: TGTGCCAGTAGTTCTAAAACCTACAGGGAGAAGGCTACTGAAGCTTTCTTT.

This sequence joins TRBV2 and TRBJ1-2, with D maybe TRBD1 (5 bases). The CDR3 contains 13 residues. The germline V gene encodes CDR1 SNHLY and CDR2 FYNNEI. The V gene lost 6 bases and the J gene lost 4 bases, with 12 bases spanning the gap. In DNA form, the CDR3 reads TGTGCCAGCAGGATCACAGGTATCTATGGCTACACCTTC. The encoded protein is CASRITGIYGYTF.

This clone was picked up one time. The V and J genes are TRBV29-1 and TRBJ1-1, with D perhaps TRBD1 (6 bases). Germline CDR1 SQVTM, CDR2 ANQGSEA. The CDR3 has 14 residues. The V and J ends lost 7 bases and 4 bases respectively, with 19 bases between them. CDR3 sequence reads: CSADGFEGGTEAFF. The CDR3 DNA reads as TGCAGCGCCGACGGTTTCGAAGGGGGCACTGAAGCTTTCTTT.

The rearrangement joins TRBV5-1 to TRBJ1-1; D not resolved. The CDR3 loop spans 15 amino acids. Germline V gives CDR1 SGHRS, CDR2 YFSETQ. V lost 0 bases and J 2 bases, leaving 11 bases between the germline ends. CDR3 bases: TGCGCCAGCAGCTTGGGGGCAGGTTCAAACACTGAAGCTTTCTTT. This encodes CASSLGAGSNTEAFF.

This chain uses TRBV25-1 with TRBJ1-4; TRBD1 is a possible D gene (5 bases). Trimming took 8 bases from V and 0 from J, leaving 13 bases between them. The germline CDR1 and CDR2 sequences are MGHDK and SYGVNS. The CDR3 covers 15 residues. The CDR3 nucleotides read TGTGCCAGCGGGCGGGGCAGCTCAACTAATGAAAAACTGTTTTTT. Amino acids: CASGRGSSTNEKLFF.